The rows below give T cell receptor beta chains drawn from one sample of a study of blood T cells in healthy people across ages. One entry per CDR3 protein results from TCRdb running MiXCR on the 5' RACE reads. The sample consists of about 670,000 distinct CDR3 sequences, roughly 41% of them appearing once. Input material: blood. The receptors originated from an elderly man in good health. Each CDR3 is given with its conserved first and last residue. A D gene is named only where the DNA matches it firmly. Clone size appears in some rows only: once, few, many, or a class for an expanded clone.

abundance,d_gene,v_gene,j_gene,CDR3aa,CDR3nt
many,-,TRBV18,TRBJ2-7,CASSQGFYEQYF,TGTGCCAGCTCGCAAGGATTCTACGAGCAGTACTTC
many,TRBD2,TRBV11-3,TRBJ2-3,CASSPGLVTDTQYF,TGTGCCAGCAGCCCGGGACTAGTCACAGATACGCAGTATTTT
-,-,TRBV20-1,TRBJ1-1,CSARRGTGGEAFF,TGCAGTGCTAGAAGGGGAACGGGAGGTGAAGCTTTCTTT
few,-,TRBV6-1,TRBJ2-3,CASSEQGQIGTDTQYF,TGTGCCAGCAGTGAACAGGGCCAAATCGGCACAGATACGCAGTATTTT
many,-,TRBV20-1,TRBJ2-1,CSADLAKNEQFF,TGCAGTGCTGACCTAGCGAAGAATGAGCAGTTCTTC
few,-,TRBV7-9,TRBJ1-1,CASSPLGVGTEAFF,TGTGCCAGCAGCCCCCTCGGGGTGGGCACTGAAGCTTTCTTT
-,TRBD1,TRBV6-5,TRBJ1-6,CASSLRLDRASGSPLHF,TGTGCCAGCAGTTTACGCCTTGACAGGGCGTCGGGTTCACCCCTCCACTTT
-,TRBD1,TRBV7-3,TRBJ2-6,CASSLRIGTGWDSSGANVLTF,TGTGCCAGCAGCTTAAGGATAGGGACAGGGTGGGATTCCTCTGGGGCCAACGTCCTGACTTTC
-,-,TRBV2,TRBJ1-6,CASSARYRPNNSPLHF,TGTGCCAGCAGTGCTCGGTACAGGCCCAATAATTCACCCCTCCACTTT
many,-,TRBV28,TRBJ2-5,CASSSSRTAQETQYF,TGTGCCAGCAGTTCCTCCCGGACAGCTCAAGAGACCCAGTACTTC
few,-,TRBV5-1,TRBJ2-5,CASSLLGAVSETQYF,TGCGCCAGCAGCTTGTTAGGGGCAGTATCGGAGACCCAGTACTTC
many,-,TRBV20-1,TRBJ2-5,CSAGSGSGGETQYF,TGCAGTGCTGGGTCCGGGTCCGGAGGGGAGACCCAGTACTTC
many,TRBD1,TRBV24-1,TRBJ2-1,CATSDVGTGVNNEQFF,TGTGCCACCAGTGACGTAGGGACAGGGGTGAACAATGAGCAGTTCTTC
few,TRBD2,TRBV7-9,TRBJ2-1,CASITEGLLNEQFF,TGTGCCAGCATAACTGAGGGACTACTCAATGAGCAGTTCTTC
few,-,TRBV6-2/TRBV6-3,TRBJ2-7,CASSRDRGLAGASYEQYF,TGTGCCAGCAGCCGGGACAGGGGTCTAGCGGGAGCATCTTACGAGCAGTACTTC
-,-,TRBV3-1,TRBJ2-3,CASSHRGSHTDTQYF,TGTGCCAGCAGCCATCGAGGGTCTCACACAGATACGCAGTATTTT
-,-,TRBV6-5,TRBJ2-5,CASSWGGGETQYF,TGTGCCAGCAGCTGGGGAGGGGGTGAGACCCAGTACTTC
many,-,TRBV20-1,TRBJ2-5,CSANDYIQETQYF,TGCAGTGCTAATGACTACATCCAAGAGACCCAGTACTTC
-,-,TRBV30,TRBJ1-2,CAWSRSGVANGYTF,TGTGCCTGGAGTCGCTCAGGGGTAGCAAATGGCTACACCTTC
-,TRBD2,TRBV28,TRBJ2-1,CASSPSGSKSAGEQFF,TGTGCCAGCAGTCCGAGCGGGAGTAAGTCGGCGGGTGAGCAGTTCTTT
-,TRBD1,TRBV4-2,TRBJ1-2,CASSQLSTGDGGYTF,TGTGCCAGCAGCCAACTCTCGACAGGGGATGGGGGCTACACCTTC
-,-,TRBV2,TRBJ2-2,CASRPTLEGELFF,TGTGCCAGCAGGCCGACCTTGGAAGGGGAGCTGTTTTTT
-,TRBD1,TRBV15,TRBJ2-3,CATSTRDRGQDTQYF,TGTGCCACCAGCACCCGGGACAGGGGGCAAGATACGCAGTATTTT